Listed below are T cell receptor beta chains from one sample, sequenced in a study of T cell changes during pregnancy in multiple sclerosis. Some clones are missing from TCRdb's copy, which holds only in-frame ones; the method was immunoSEQ multiplex PCR. Of about 40,000 clones listed, 80% to 90% are singletons. The sequenced sample was CD4+ T cells from peripheral blood mononuclear cells, obtained before pregnancy. The receptors shown here come from a female donor with multiple sclerosis, enrolled in a pregnancy study. Both conserved end residues are part of each CDR3. The D gene is left open where the match is weak. Size is stated for part of the rows, as once, few or many counts, or as a class when the clone is expanded.

>TRBV5-1|.|.
CASSLGAQGNTQYF
>TRBV4-2|once|TRBD1
CASSHPDRDNYGYTF
>TRBV5-6|.|.
CASSPGLNEKLFF
>TRBV19|few|.
CASSIGRGNYGYTF
>TRBV30|.|TRBD2
CAWSPTGGETQYF
>TRBV28|.|TRBD2
CASSTPSGGPFEQYF
>TRBV7-3|.|TRBD2
CASSLAIAGEETQYF
>TRBV6-6|.|TRBD1
CASTVDRGRGYTF
>TRBV5-4|few|.
CASSWGQGNTEAFF
>TRBV18|.|.
CASSPLSGWDTGELFF
>TRBV6-1|.|TRBD1
CASSEGGQGRSLF
>TRBV6-6|once|.
CASSYPLRAVGELFF
>TRBV29-1|.|.
CSVERQDGNTIYF
>TRBV27|few|.
CASSLRSYNSPLHF
>TRBV2|.|.
CASEGGLAGYTF
>TRBV6-6|.|TRBD1
CASSSTGGETQYF
>TRBV5-1|.|.
CASSQTGGEKLFF
>TRBV9|.|TRBD2
CASSELAGGPDTELFF
>TRBV6-5|.|TRBD1
CASSLHRGSYEQYF
>TRBV6-5|once|.
CASSSFFEAFF
>TRBV4-3|.|.
CASSQAARGGNEQFF